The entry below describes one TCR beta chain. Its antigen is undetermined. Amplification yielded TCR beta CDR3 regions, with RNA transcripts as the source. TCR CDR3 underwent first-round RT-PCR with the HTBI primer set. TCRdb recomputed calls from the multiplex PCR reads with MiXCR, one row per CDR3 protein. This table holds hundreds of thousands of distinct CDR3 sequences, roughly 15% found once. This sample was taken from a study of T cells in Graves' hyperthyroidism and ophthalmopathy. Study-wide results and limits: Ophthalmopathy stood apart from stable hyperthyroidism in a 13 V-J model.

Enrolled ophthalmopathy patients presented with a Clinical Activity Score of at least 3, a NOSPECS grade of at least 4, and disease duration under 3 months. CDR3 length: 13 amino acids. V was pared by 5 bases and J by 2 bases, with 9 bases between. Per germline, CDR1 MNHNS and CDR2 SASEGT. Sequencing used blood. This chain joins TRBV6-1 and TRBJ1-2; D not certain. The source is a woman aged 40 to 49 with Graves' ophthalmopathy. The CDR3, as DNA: TGTGCCAGCAGTAAACAAAGAAACTATGGCTACACCTTC. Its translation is CASSKQRNYGYTF.